Below are 13 T cell receptor beta chains sequenced from a single sample in a study of immune evolution from preneoplasia to lung adenocarcinoma. Generated by immunoSEQ multiplex PCR, the TCRdb table keeps only in-frame clones and is missing some. Of thousands of clones in the sample, 65% to 80% were seen once. Sequencing was carried out using FFPE adjacent normal lung tissue. Source of these receptors: a person between 55 and 80 years old with lung adenocarcinoma.

This chain connects TRBV5-1 to TRBJ2-7; D is perhaps TRBD2 (5 bases). The CDR3 contains 14 residues. From germline, CDR1 is SGHRS and CDR2 YFSETQ. The ends were cut back, 7 bases at V and 7 bases at J, with 21 bases in the middle. The CDR3 region is CASCLGSDSGEQYF. The CDR3 DNA reads TGCGCCAGCTGCCTCGGGTCGGACTCTGGGGAGCAGTACTTC.

This clone was counted a few times. The CDR3 loop reads CASSLRSRLGETQYF. CDR3 in DNA: TGTGCCAGCAGCTTGAGGTCCAGGCTTGGAGAGACCCAGTACTTC. The chain uses TRBV5-6 and TRBJ2-5; D is uncertain. V was trimmed by 1 base and J by 4 bases, leaving 14 bases between them. CDR3 length: 15 residues. Per germline, CDR1 SGHDT and CDR2 YYEEEE.

This chain links TRBV9 with TRBJ2-7; weak D call: TRBD1 (6 bases). Germline values: CDR1 SGDLS, CDR2 YYNGEE. The CDR3 extends over 17 amino acids. V dropped 0 bases and J dropped 0 bases, with 16 bases sitting between them. CDR3 region: CASSVVPLGASSYEQYF. As DNA, the CDR3 is TGTGCCAGCAGCGTAGTACCTCTGGGGGCCAGCTCCTACGAGCAGTACTTC.

V and J are TRBV4-3 and TRBJ2-1, with D possibly matching TRBD2 (6 bases). Looked up from germline, CDR1 is LGHNA and CDR2 is YSLEER. This CDR3 spans 15 amino acids. The V and J ends lost 1 base and 7 bases respectively, with 14 bases between them. The CDR3 is CASSQGSGGSNEQFF. DNA of the CDR3: TGCGCCAGCAGCCAAGGTAGCGGCGGATCGAATGAGCAGTTCTTC.

This chain joins TRBV2 and TRBJ2-5, with D tentatively TRBD1 (5 bases). V was shortened by 8 bases and J by 4 bases, with 23 bases between the two germline ends. The CDR3 has 16 amino acids. Germline V gene lookup returns CDR1 SNHLY and CDR2 FYNNEI. CDR3 bases: TGTGCCAGCCCCGCCTTAGGAAGGGGCAAAGGAGAGACCCAGTACTTC. Encoded protein: CASPALGRGKGETQYF. Variable domain in full (rest from reference TRBV2 and TRBJ2-5): EPEVTQTPSHQVTQMGQEVILRCVPISNHLYFYWYRQILGQKVEFLVSFYNNEISEKSEIFDDQFSVERPDGSNFTLKIRSTKLEDSAMYFCASPALGRGKGETQYFGPGTRLLVL.

The CDR3 here is CASSAPGRSNEKLFF. CDR3 in DNA: TGTGCCAGCAGCGCTCCGGGGCGCAGTAATGAAAAACTGTTTTTT. The chain combines TRBV11-3 with TRBJ1-4; D possibly corresponds to TRBD1 (5 bases). The CDR3 has 15 residues. The V and J ends lost 5 bases and 4 bases respectively, with 14 bases between them. Germline V gene sequence: CDR1 SGHNT, CDR2 YENEEA.

This clone was picked up one time. The chain is built from TRBV7-3 and TRBJ2-1, with TRBD1 identical over 9 bases. The CDR3 totals 17 residues. CDR1 is SGHTA and CDR2 is FQGTGA in the germline V gene. J lost 4 bases, V lost 2 bases, and 9 bases had no gene match. CDR3 sequence reads: CASSLYIGTGPYNEQFF. The CDR3 region has the DNA TGTGCCAGCAGCTTATACATCGGGACAGGGCCTTACAATGAGCAGTTCTTC.

The V call is TRBV6-5, the J call TRBJ2-7, with D possibly matching TRBD1 (5 bases). The CDR3 is 14 residues long. The V end lost 6 bases, the J end lost 2 bases, and 14 bases lay between the germline ends. Germline assignment: CDR1 MNHEY and CDR2 SVGAGI. The CDR3 region has the DNA TGTGCCAGCAGCCCCCGACAGCCCCCCTACGAGCAGTACTTC. Translating it yields CASSPRQPPYEQYF.

About this clone: An end of the junction differs from the germline gene, which may be a read error. The chain recombines TRBV11-2 with TRBJ2-2, with D possibly TRBD2 on 5 matching bases. In germline, CDR1 is SGHAT, CDR2 FQNNGV. The CDR3 has 15 amino acids. CDR3 sequence reads: CTSSLERRRAGELFF. The CDR3 DNA sequence: TGTACCAGCAGCTTAGAAAGGAGGCGGGCCGGGGAGCTGTTTTTT.

The rearrangement links TRBV6-4 to TRBJ2-3; 7 bases line up with TRBD2. Trimming removed 2 bases from V and 2 bases from J; junction bases left unmatched: 1. The CDR3 spans 14 residues. Germline V gene lookup returns CDR1 MRHNA and CDR2 SNTAGT. The CDR3 DNA is TGTGCCAGCAGTGACGGACTAGACACAGATACGCAGTATTTT. This sequence encodes CASSDGLDTDTQYF.

J is TRBJ2-7 and V is TRBV11-2; 9 bases agree with TRBD1. This CDR3 has 15 amino acids. V lost 5 bases to trimming and J lost 7 bases; unmatched junction nucleotides: 12. Germline V lookup: CDR1 SGHAT, CDR2 FQNNGV. CDR3 amino acids: CASSQVGDRAGEQYF. In nucleotides, the CDR3 is TGTGCCAGCAGCCAGGTGGGGGACAGGGCGGGTGAGCAGTACTTC.

The chain has TRBV9 and TRBJ1-1; D possibly corresponds to TRBD1 (6 bases). V lost 0 bases to trimming and J lost 1 base, with 13 bases between them. Germline CDR1 and CDR2: SGDLS and YYNGEE. This CDR3 comprises 16 residues. The CDR3 here is CASSVGGGGPNTEAFF. For the CDR3, the DNA is TGTGCCAGCAGCGTAGGAGGAGGGGGGCCGAACACTGAAGCTTTCTTT.

The chain links TRBV10-2 to TRBJ2-7, with 9 nucleotides matching TRBD1. This CDR3 is built from 16 residues. V gave up 6 bases and J gave up 1 base; unmatched junction bases: 10. Germline loops: CDR1 WSHSY, CDR2 SAAADI. The CDR3 nucleotides read TGCGCCAGCAGCGGAGTGGACAGGGGCGAGTCCTACGAGCAGTACTTC. It translates to CASSGVDRGESYEQYF.